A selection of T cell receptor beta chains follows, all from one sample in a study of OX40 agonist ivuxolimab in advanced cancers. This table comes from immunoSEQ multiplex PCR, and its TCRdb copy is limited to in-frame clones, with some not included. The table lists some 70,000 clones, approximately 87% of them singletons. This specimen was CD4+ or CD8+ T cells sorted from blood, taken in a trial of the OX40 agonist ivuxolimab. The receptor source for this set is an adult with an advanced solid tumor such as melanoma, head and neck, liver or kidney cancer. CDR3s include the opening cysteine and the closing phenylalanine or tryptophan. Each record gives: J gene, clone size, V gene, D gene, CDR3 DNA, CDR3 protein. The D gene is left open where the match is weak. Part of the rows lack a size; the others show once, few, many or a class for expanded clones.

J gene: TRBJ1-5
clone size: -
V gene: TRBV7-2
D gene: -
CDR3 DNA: TGTGCCAGCAGCTTCGTGGGGCAGCCCCAGCATTTT
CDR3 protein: CASSFVGQPQHF

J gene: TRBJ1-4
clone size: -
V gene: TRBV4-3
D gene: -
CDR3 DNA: TGCGCCAGCAGCCAAGAATGGGAGGGATATGAACCTAATGAAAAACTGTTTTTT
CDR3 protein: CASSQEWEGYEPNEKLFF

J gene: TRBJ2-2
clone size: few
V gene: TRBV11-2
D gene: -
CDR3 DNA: TGTGCCAGCAGCCCAAGGGTTAACCTAAACACCGGGGAGCTGTTTTTT
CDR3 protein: CASSPRVNLNTGELFF

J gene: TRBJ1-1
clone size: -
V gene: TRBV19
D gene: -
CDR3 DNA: TGTGCCAGTAGTCCTCCGCAGGGTCGCACTGAAGCTTTCTTT
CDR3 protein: CASSPPQGRTEAFF

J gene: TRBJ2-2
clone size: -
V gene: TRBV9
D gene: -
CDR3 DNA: TGTGCCAGCAGCCCCCCGACTTCTAGCACCGGGGAGCTGTTTTTT
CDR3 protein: CASSPPTSSTGELFF

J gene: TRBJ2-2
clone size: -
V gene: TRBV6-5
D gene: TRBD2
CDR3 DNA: TGTGCCAGCAGTTACCAACTAGCGTCGGTCGGGGAGCTGTTTTTT
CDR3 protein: CASSYQLASVGELFF

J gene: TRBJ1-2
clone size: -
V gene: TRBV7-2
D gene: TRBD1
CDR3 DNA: TGTGCCAGCAGCCCCCGACAGGGGGTAGATGGCTACACCTTC
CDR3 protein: CASSPRQGVDGYTF

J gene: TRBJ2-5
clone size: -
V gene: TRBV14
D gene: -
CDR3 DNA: TGTGCCAGCAGCCAAGGTCTGCGCAGGGTGGAAGAGACCCAGTACTTC
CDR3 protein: CASSQGLRRVEETQYF

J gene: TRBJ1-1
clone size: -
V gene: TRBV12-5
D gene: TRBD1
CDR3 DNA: TGTGCTAGTGGTCTAGGACAGGGTTACACTGAAGCTTTCTTT
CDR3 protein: CASGLGQGYTEAFF

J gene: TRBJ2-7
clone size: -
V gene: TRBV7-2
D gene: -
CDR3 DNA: TGTGCCAGCAGCTTACGCAGGGAGGACGAGCAGTACTTC
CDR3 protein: CASSLRREDEQYF

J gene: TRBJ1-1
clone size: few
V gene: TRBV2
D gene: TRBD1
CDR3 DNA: TGTGCCAGCAGTCCCCCCCACAGGGGAGGGACTGAAGCTTTCTTT
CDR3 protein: CASSPPHRGGTEAFF

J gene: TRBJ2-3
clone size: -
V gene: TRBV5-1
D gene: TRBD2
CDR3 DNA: TGCGCCAGCAGCTTGGCCAGCGGGGGTTTCACAGATACGCAGTATTTT
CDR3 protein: CASSLASGGFTDTQYF

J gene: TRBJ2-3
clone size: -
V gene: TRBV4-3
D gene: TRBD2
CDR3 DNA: TGCGCCAGCAGCCAAGATCTCGGAGGACGGGGGGGCTGGACAGATACGCAGTATTTT
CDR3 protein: CASSQDLGGRGGWTDTQYF

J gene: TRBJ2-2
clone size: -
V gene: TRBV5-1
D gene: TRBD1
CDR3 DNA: TGCGCCAGCAGCTTTGACAGGGTGAACACCGGGGAGCTGTTTTTT
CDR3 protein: CASSFDRVNTGELFF

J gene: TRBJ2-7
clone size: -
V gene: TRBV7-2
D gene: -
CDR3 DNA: TGTGCCAGCAGCTCAACAACCTCCTACGAGCAGTACTTC
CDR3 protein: CASSSTTSYEQYF

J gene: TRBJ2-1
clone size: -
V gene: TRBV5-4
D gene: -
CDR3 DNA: TGTGCCAGCAGCGAGGGGTACTACAATGAGCAGTTCTTC
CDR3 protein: CASSEGYYNEQFF

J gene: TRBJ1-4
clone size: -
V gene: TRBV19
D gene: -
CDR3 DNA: TGTGCCAGTAAGAACCCCGGGACATCTCATGAAAAACTGTTTTTT
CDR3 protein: CASKNPGTSHEKLFF

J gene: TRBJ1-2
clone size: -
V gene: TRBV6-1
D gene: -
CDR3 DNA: TGTGCCAGCAGGACGAGCTTTAACTATGGCTACACCTTC
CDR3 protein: CASRTSFNYGYTF

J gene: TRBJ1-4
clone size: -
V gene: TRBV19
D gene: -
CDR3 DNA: TGTGCCAGTAGTACTGCACAGGTACGAGAAAAACTGTTTTTT
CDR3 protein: CASSTAQVREKLFF

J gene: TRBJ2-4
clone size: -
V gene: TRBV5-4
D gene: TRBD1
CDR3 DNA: TGTGCCAGCAGCTTGGGGCAGGGGGTAGCCAAAAACATTCAGTACTTC
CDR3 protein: CASSLGQGVAKNIQYF

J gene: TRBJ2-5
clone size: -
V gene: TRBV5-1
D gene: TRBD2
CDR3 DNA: TGCGCCAGCAGCTCTAAGACCGGGACTATACAAGAGACCCAGTACTTC
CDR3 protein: CASSSKTGTIQETQYF

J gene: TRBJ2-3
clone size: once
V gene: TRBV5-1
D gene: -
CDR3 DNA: TGCGCCAGCAGCTTGGGGACGCCAACAGATACGCAGTATTTT
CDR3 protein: CASSLGTPTDTQYF

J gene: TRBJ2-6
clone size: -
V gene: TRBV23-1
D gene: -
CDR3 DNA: TGCGCCAGCAGTCGGAAGGCGGGATTCACGGCTCAGGGATCGGGGGCCAACGTCCTGACTTTC
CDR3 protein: CASSRKAGFTAQGSGANVLTF

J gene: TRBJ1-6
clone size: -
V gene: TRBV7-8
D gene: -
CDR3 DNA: TGTGCCAGCAGGGAGGGGGACGATTCACCCCTCCACTTT
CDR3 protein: CASREGDDSPLHF

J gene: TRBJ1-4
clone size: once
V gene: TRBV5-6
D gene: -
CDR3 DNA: TGTGCCAGCAGCTTGGCGCGGCAGGTTAATGAAAAACTGTTTTTT
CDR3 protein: CASSLARQVNEKLFF

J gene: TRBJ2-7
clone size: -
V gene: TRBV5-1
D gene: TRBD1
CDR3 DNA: TGCGCCAGCAATAAAGGGACAGGGTGGAGCTACGAGCAGTACTTC
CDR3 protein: CASNKGTGWSYEQYF

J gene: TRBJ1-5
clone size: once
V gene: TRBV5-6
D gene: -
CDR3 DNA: TGTGCCAGCAGCCCGTACCCACAGGGTAGGGAGCATTTT
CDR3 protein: CASSPYPQGREHF

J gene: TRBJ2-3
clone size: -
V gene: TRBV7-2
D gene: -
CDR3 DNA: TGTGCCAGCAGCCTAACCGTCGCAGATACGCAGTATTTT
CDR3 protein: CASSLTVADTQYF

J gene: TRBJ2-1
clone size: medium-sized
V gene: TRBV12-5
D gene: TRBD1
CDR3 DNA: TGTGCTTCCGAGGGACAGGGCGACAATGAGCAGTTCTTC
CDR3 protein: CASEGQGDNEQFF

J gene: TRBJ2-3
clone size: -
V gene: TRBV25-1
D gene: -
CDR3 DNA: TGTGCCAGCGGACACACAGATACGCAGTATTTT
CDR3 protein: CASGHTDTQYF

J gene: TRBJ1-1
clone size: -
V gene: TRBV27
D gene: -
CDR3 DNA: TGTGCCAGCAGTCGAAGTAGTTGGGGGGCGCCGAACACTGAAGCTTTCTTT
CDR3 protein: CASSRSSWGAPNTEAFF

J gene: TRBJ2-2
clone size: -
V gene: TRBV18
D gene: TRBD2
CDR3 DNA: TGTGCCAGCTCATCGGGACTAGCCGGGGAGCTGTTTTTT
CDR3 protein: CASSSGLAGELFF

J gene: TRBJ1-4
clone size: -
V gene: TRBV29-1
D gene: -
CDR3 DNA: TGCAGCGTTGCTGAGGGGGATGAAAAACTGTTTTTT
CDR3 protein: CSVAEGDEKLFF

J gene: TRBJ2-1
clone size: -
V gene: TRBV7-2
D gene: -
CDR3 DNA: TGTGCCAGCAGCACCTACAATGAGCAGTTCTTC
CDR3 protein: CASSTYNEQFF

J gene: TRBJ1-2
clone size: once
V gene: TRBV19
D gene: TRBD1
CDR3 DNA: TGTGCCAGTAGGACAGGGGGGTATGGCTACACCTTC
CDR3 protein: CASRTGGYGYTF

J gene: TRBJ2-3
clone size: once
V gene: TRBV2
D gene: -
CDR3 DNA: TGTGCCAGCGAGGAGGCAGATACGCAGTATTTT
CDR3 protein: CASEEADTQYF

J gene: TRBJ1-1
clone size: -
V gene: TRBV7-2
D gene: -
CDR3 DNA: TGTGCCAGCAGCCGGACGAGCAACACTGAAGCTTTCTTT
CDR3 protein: CASSRTSNTEAFF